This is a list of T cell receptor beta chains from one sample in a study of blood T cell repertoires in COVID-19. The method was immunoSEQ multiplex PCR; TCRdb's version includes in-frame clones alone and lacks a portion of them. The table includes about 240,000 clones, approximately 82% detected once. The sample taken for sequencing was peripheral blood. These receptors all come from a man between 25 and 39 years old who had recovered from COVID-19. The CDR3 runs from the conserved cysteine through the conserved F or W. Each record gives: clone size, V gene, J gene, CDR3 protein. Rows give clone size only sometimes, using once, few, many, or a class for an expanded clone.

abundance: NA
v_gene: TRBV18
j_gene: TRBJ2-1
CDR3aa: CASSPRGGNEQFF

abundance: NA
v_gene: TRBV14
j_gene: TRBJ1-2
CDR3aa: CASSPLTGAYGYTF

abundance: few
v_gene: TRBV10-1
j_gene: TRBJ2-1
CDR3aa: CASSPTYRDSEQFF

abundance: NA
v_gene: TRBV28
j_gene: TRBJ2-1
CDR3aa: CASSAQGIGNEQFF

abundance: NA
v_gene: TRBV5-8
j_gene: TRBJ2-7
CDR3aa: CASSLEQVISYEQYF

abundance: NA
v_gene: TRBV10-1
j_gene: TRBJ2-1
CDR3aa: CASSGAPVPEGEQFF

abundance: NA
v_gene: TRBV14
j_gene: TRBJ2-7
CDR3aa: CASSLSNYEQYF

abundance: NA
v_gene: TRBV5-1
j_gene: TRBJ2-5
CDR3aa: CASSLEARVGRPQETQYF

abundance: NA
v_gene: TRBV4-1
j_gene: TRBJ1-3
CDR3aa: CASSRGGADSGNTIYF

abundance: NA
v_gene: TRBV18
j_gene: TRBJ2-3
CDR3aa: CASSPPAGYTDTQYF

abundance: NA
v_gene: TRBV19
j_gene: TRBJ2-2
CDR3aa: CASRIQRGFANTGELFF

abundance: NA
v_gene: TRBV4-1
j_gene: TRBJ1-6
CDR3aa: CASSQERTGVSPLHF

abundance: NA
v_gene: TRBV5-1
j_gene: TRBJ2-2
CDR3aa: CASRSTGCGVGELFF

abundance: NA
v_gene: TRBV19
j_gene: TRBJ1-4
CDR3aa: CASTRDRTNEKLFF

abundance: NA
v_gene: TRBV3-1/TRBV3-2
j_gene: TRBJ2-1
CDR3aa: CASSQRRAHNEQFF

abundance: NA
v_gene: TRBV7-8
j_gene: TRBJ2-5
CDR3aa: CASSLEPRGQGVGETQYF

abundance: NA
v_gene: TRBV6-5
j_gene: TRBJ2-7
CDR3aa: CASKNRIFREQYF

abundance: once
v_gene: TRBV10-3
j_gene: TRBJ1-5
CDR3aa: CATQGPDQPQHF

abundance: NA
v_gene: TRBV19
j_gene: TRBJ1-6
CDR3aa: CASSIGGQGVSPLHF

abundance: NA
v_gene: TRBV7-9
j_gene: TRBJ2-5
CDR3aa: CASSAGTSGGLIETQYF

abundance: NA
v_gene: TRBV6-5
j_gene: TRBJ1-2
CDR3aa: CASKSVWALNGYTF

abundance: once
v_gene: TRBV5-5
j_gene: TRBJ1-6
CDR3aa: CASSLGAGVQSPLHF

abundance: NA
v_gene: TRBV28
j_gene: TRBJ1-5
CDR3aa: CASSLGLTGKGTLSNQPQHF

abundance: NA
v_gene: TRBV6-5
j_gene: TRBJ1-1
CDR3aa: CASSKGGAYTEAFF

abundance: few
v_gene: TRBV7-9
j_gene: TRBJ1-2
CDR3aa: CASSRQGRDGYTF

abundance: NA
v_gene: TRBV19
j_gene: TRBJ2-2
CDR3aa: CASSILAGTNTGELFF

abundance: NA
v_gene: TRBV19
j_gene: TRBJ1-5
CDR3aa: CASTTVNQPQHF

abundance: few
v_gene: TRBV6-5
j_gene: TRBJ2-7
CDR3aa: CASMTAYEQYF

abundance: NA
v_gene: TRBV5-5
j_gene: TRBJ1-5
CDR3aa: CASSLDRAHQPQHF

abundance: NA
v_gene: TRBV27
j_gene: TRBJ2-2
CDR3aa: CATNPGITNTGELFF

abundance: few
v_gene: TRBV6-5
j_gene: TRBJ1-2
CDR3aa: CASSPRRTSPYGYTF

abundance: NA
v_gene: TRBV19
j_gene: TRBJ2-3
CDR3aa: CASTDGQSVTDTQYF

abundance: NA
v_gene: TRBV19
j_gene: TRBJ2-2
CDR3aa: CASSNPRQGRSPGELFF

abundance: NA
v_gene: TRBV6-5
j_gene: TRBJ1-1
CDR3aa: CASSYSRRGTEAFF

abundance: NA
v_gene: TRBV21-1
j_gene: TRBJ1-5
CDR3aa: CASGGQANSNQPQHF

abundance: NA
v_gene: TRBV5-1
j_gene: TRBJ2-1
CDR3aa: CASSYLAGEGNEQFF

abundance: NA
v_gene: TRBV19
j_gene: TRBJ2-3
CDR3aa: CASSAEGVAGDSTDTQYF

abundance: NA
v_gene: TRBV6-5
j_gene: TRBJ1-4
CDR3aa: CASGQVGATNEKLFF

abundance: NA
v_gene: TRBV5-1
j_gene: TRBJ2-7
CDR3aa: CASSAGQGAGVQYF

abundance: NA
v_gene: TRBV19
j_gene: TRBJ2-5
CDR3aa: CASRRTSGAQETQYF

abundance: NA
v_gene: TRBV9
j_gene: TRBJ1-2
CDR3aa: CASSGTGFGPGGYTF

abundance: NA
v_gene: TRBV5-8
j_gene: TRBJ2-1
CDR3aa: CASSLPGLGGLDEQFF

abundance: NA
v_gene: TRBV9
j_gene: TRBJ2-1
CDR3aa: CASSGGLAVFNEQFF

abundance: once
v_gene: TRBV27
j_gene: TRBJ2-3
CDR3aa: CASSLARGHTDTQYF

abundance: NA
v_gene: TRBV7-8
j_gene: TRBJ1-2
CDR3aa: CASSYDRDYGYTF

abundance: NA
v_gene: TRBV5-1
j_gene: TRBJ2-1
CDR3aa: CASSLVASGATYNEQFF

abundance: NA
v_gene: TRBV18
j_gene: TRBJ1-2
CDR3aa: CASSPTQQGGGYTF

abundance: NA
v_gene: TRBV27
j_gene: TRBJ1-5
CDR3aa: CASSSGNQPQHF

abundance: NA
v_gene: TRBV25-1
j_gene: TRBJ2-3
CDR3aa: CASSGTGSPDTQYF

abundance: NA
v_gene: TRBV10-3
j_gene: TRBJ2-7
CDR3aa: CAISLATGGYEQYF

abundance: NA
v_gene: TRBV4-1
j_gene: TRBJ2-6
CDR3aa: CASSQVGRHSGANVLTF

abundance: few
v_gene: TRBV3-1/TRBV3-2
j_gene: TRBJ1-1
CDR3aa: CASSRSGGNTEAFF

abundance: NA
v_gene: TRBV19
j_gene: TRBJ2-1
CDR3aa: CASSRQGALDNEQFF

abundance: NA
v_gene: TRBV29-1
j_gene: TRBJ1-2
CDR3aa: CSVEKGQGAYGYTF

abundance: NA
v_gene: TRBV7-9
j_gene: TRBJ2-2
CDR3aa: CASSPGGANTGELFF

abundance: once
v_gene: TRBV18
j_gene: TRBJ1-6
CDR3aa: CASSPGTDRNSPLHF

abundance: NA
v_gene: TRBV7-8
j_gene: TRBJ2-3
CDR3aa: CASSFGDTQYF

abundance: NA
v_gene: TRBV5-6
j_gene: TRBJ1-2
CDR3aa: CASSLEGAGGYGYTF

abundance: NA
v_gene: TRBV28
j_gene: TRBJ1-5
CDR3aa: CASSFGTANQPQHF

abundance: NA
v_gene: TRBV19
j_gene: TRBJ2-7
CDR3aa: CASSMGQASYEQYF